This T cell receptor beta chain is from a study of CD8 T cells in ankylosing spondylitis. Whole-study results and caveats: A TCR beta motif of about 8 highly homologous variants appeared characteristic of ankylosing spondylitis blood. A CD8+ phenotype characterized the disease-linked clones, which were relatively rare in peripheral blood.

As regards this clonotype: Its matching antigen is unknown.

This CDR3 has 16 residues. V lost 1 base to trimming and J lost 0 bases, with 13 bases between them. Germline lookup yields CDR1 DFQATT and CDR2 SNEGSKA (reference sequence). By quantitative 5'-RACE with molecular barcodes, the TCR beta libraries were made. In TCRdb, the 5' RACE reads were re-called with MiXCR into one record per CDR3 protein. The sample records a few hundred thousand distinct CDR3 sequences, around 20% being singletons. The clonotype originates from a male donor with ankylosing spondylitis. The sample comprised blood, either unsorted or a sorted T cell fraction (not recorded which). This sequence joins TRBV20-1 and TRBJ2-1; D might be TRBD1 (5 bases). The CDR3 loop is CSARGQRSSSYNEQFF. CDR3 bases: TGCAGTGCTAGAGGACAGCGTTCGAGCTCCTACAATGAGCAGTTCTTC.